The 22 T cell receptor beta chains listed next were all sequenced from one sample in a study of post-analysis software for immune sequencing data. Carried by the TCR beta cDNA libraries were unique molecular identifiers. TCRdb analysed the PCR reads with MiXCR anew, one entry per CDR3 protein. The sample carries more than 450,000 distinct CDR3 sequences, 30% to 40% recorded once. Which antigens these TCRs recognize remains unknown. Whole-study results and caveats: TRBV5-6, TRBV5-1 and TRBV20-1 belonged to a set of five TRBV segments that were more frequent in patients than controls.

What was sequenced was blood. These TCRs come from a girl younger than 18 with multiple sclerosis.

This clonotype was observed a handful of times. The chain couples TRBV11-3 to TRBJ2-1; maybe TRBD1 (6 bases). V was clipped by 2 bases and J by 5 bases, with 10 bases between them. Germline lookup yields CDR1 SGHNT and CDR2 YENEEA. The CDR3 length is 14 residues. The CDR3 region has the DNA TGTGCCAGCAGCTTAACACAGGGAAACAATGAGCAGTTCTTC. It yields the protein CASSLTQGNNEQFF.

In this sample, this clonotype turned up a few times. This sequence joins TRBV5-1 and TRBJ2-5, with 9 bases lining up with TRBD2. J was trimmed by 3 bases and V by 0 bases; bases with no gene match: 3. Germline lookup yields CDR1 SGHRS and CDR2 YFSETQ. The CDR3 runs to 15 residues. The CDR3: CASSLGAGGEETQYF. The CDR3 DNA reads as TGCGCCAGCAGCTTGGGAGCGGGGGGCGAAGAGACCCAGTACTTC.

J is TRBJ2-1 and V is TRBV7-2, with 9 bases identical to TRBD2. With V trimmed by 0 bases and J by 5 bases, 5 bases remained unmatched. The CDR3 is 16 amino acids. Germline V lookup: CDR1 SGHTA, CDR2 FQGNSA. This CDR3 reads CASSLALLAGNNEQFF. Written as DNA, the CDR3 is TGTGCCAGCAGCTTAGCGTTACTAGCGGGCAACAATGAGCAGTTCTTC. The full variable domain, rest sourced from reference TRBV7-2 and TRBJ2-1, is GAGVSQSPSNKVTEKGKDVELRCDPISGHTALYWYRQSLGQGLEFLIYFQGNSAPDKSGLPSDRFSAERTGGSVSTLTIQRTQQEDSAVYLCASSLALLAGNNEQFFGPGTRLTVL.

This chain links TRBV5-5 with TRBJ2-4, with D maybe TRBD2 (6 bases). This CDR3 has 14 amino acids. With 3 bases removed from V and 9 bases from J, the gap between germline ends came to 16 bases. Germline CDR1 reads SGHKS; CDR2 reads YYEKEE (reference sequence). CDR3 in DNA: TGTGCCAGCAGCTCGGGGGACCTTCAGGGCATTCAGTACTTC. Translation gives CASSSGDLQGIQYF.

V and J are TRBV4-1 and TRBJ2-5; 9 bases line up with TRBD2. The CDR3 has 15 amino acids. Per the germline V gene, CDR1 is MGHRA and CDR2 is YSYEKL. J gave up 5 bases and V 1 base, and 5 bases lay outside the gene matches. The CDR3 DNA reads TGCGCCAGCAGCCAAGGCGGCGGGGGGGCGGAGACCCAGTACTTC. Protein sequence: CASSQGGGGAETQYF.

The rearrangement joins TRBV5-1 to TRBJ2-7; 8 bases fit TRBD2. Germline CDR1 SGHRS, CDR2 YFSETQ. CDR3 length equals 15 residues. J gave up 2 bases and V 0 bases, and 4 bases lay outside the gene matches. CDR3 residues: CASSLEKRGPYEQYF. Written as DNA, the CDR3 is TGCGCCAGCAGCTTGGAAAAGCGGGGGCCCTACGAGCAGTACTTC.

The V gene is TRBV10-3, the J gene TRBJ1-4; 7 bases match TRBD1. J lost 8 bases, V lost 6 bases, and 9 bases had no gene match. Germline CDR1 ENHRY, CDR2 SYGVKD. The CDR3 consists of 14 residues. CDR3 amino acids: CAIRDDRAREKLFF. The CDR3 DNA reads TGTGCCATCAGAGATGACAGGGCTCGGGAAAAACTGTTTTTT.

CDR3 sequence reads: CASSVDRLSYEQYF. CDR3 bases: TGCGCCAGCAGCGTCGACAGACTTTCCTACGAGCAGTACTTC. The chain couples TRBV5-1 to TRBJ2-7, with a weak D call TRBD1 (5 bases). Trimming stripped 4 bases from V and 1 base from J, with 12 bases between. Germline V gene lookup returns CDR1 SGHRS and CDR2 YFSETQ. The CDR3 has 14 amino acids.

The chain carries TRBV7-2 and TRBJ2-4; TRBD1 is a possible D gene (6 bases). CDR1 and CDR2 from the germline V gene are SGHTA and FQGNSA. Trimming cost V 2 bases and J 7 bases, with 9 bases left between them. This CDR3 is 13 amino acids long. The CDR3 nucleotides are TGTGCCAGCAGCTTAATACAGGGCAACATTCAGTACTTC. Protein: CASSLIQGNIQYF.

This clonotype was picked up a small number of times. This chain joins TRBV10-3 and TRBJ2-3, with 7 bases aligning to TRBD2. The CDR3 has 14 residues. The ends lost 10 bases at V and 3 bases at J; junction bases unmatched: 10. Germline CDR1 and CDR2: ENHRY and SYGVKD. CDR3 loop: CATQPGGVTDTQYF. The CDR3 bases are TGTGCCACTCAGCCTGGGGGGGTGACAGATACGCAGTATTTT.

The chain recombines TRBV6-2 or TRBV6-3 with TRBJ2-2; the D is unclear. The CDR3 is made up of 16 amino acids. Per germline, CDR1 MNHEY and CDR2 SVGEGT. Trimming took 9 bases from V and 1 from J, leaving 18 bases between them. The DNA for the CDR3 is TGTGCCAGGAGAGGCCTTCGGCCAGAGAACACCGGGGAGCTGTTTTTT. It encodes CARRGLRPENTGELFF.

The chain uses TRBV3-1 and TRBJ2-6; TRBD1 matches at 10 bases. V was clipped by 4 bases and J by 1 base; unmatched bases: 4. This CDR3 is built from 17 residues. Germline V gene lookup returns CDR1 LGHDT and CDR2 YNNKEL (reference sequence). The CDR3 sequence is CASSLTGGTSGANVLTF. In DNA form, the CDR3 reads TGTGCCAGCAGCCTGACAGGGGGCACGTCTGGGGCCAACGTCCTGACTTTC.

The rearrangement links TRBV5-5 to TRBJ1-2; unclear D gene. CDR1 and CDR2 from the germline V gene are SGHKS and YYEKEE (reference sequence). This CDR3 has 13 amino acids. V shed 3 bases and J shed 8 bases, with 14 bases lying between them. Here the CDR3 DNA reads TGTGCCAGCAGCTCAGGCCTCTCCGACGGCTACACCTTC. Its protein product is CASSSGLSDGYTF.

This clonotype occurred many times. This chain joins TRBV20-1 and TRBJ2-7; D call uncertain. The germline gives CDR1 DFQATT, CDR2 SNEGSKA (reference sequence). This CDR3 has 11 residues. V lost 3 bases and J 2 bases, leaving 5 bases between the germline ends. The CDR3, as DNA: TGCAGTGCTAGTCAGCCCTACGAGCAGTACTTC. Translation: CSASQPYEQYF.

The chain combines TRBV6-6 with TRBJ2-1; maybe TRBD1 (5 bases). The CDR3 runs to 15 residues. V was trimmed by 6 bases and J by 5 bases, leaving 17 bases between them. Germline CDR1 is MNHNY and CDR2 is SVGAGI (reference sequence). The CDR3 sequence is CASSLPPRQNNEQFF. CDR3 in DNA: TGTGCCAGCAGCTTACCACCGAGACAGAACAATGAGCAGTTCTTC.

The J gene is TRBJ2-3, the V gene TRBV20-1; D is possibly TRBD2 (5 bases). Looked up from germline, CDR1 is DFQATT and CDR2 is SNEGSKA (reference sequence). CDR3 length: 13 residues. V dropped 5 bases and J dropped 3 bases, with 12 bases sitting between them. As DNA, the CDR3 is TGCAGTGCTCGAGCGGCACGGACAGATACGCAGTATTTT. Residues: CSARAARTDTQYF.

J is TRBJ1-5 and V is TRBV11-1; 9 bases fit TRBD1. V shed 4 bases and J 0 bases; nucleotides not matched to a gene: 19. Looked up from germline, CDR1 is SGHAT and CDR2 is FQDESV (reference sequence). The CDR3 is made up of 21 amino acids. Written as DNA, the CDR3 is TGTGCCAGCAGCTCAGTCCCTCACGGACAGGGGAAAAGGAATAGCAATCAGCCCCAGCATTTT. Its protein product is CASSSVPHGQGKRNSNQPQHF.

This clonotype was counted between two and nine times. This CDR3 reads CASRPGRTSYEQYF. In DNA form, the CDR3 reads TGTGCCAGCAGACCGGGACGGACCTCCTACGAGCAGTACTTC. The genes are TRBV12-3 or TRBV12-4 and TRBJ2-7, with D tentatively TRBD1 or TRBD2 (5 bases each). Trimming stripped 6 bases from V and 0 bases from J, with 12 bases between. CDR3 size: 14 residues.

The rearrangement uses TRBV20-1 and TRBJ1-2; TRBD1 might be the D (6 bases). V was cut by 3 bases and J by 8 bases, with 16 bases left in between. The germline gives CDR1 DFQATT, CDR2 SNEGSKA (reference sequence). This CDR3 comprises 13 residues. The CDR3 sequence: CSASLPGVRGYTF. CDR3 sequence (DNA): TGCAGTGCTAGTCTACCAGGGGTTCGGGGCTACACCTTC.

The V gene is TRBV5-1, the J gene TRBJ2-1, with 9 bases aligning to TRBD1. The CDR3 runs 15 residues. J was trimmed by 13 bases and V by 4 bases; bases with no gene match: 15. Looked up from germline, CDR1 is SGHRS and CDR2 is YFSETQ. CDR3 DNA: TGCGCCAGCAGCGAATACCGGGACAGGGAAGAGACCCAGTTCTTC. It translates to CASSEYRDREETQFF.

The chain uses TRBV10-3 and TRBJ2-3; 9 nucleotides match TRBD2. The CDR3 is 15 amino acids. Unmatched junction bases numbered 10, after V lost 6 bases and J lost 6 bases. Per germline, CDR1 ENHRY and CDR2 SYGVKD. For the CDR3, the DNA is TGTGCCATCAGAGAGCCGGGACTAGCATCCGATACGCAGTATTTT. As protein: CAIREPGLASDTQYF.

This clonotype occurred many times. DNA of the CDR3: TGCAGTGCTAGAGATCTTACTAGCCTAGCGGGGGCGGGGGAGACCCAGTACTTC. Amino acid sequence: CSARDLTSLAGAGETQYF. V is TRBV20-1 and J is TRBJ2-5, with TRBD2 identical over 10 bases. This CDR3 contains 18 residues. The germline CDR1 and CDR2 sequences are DFQATT and SNEGSKA (reference sequence). Trimming at V came to 0 bases and at J to 5 bases, leaving 15 bases not matched to a gene.